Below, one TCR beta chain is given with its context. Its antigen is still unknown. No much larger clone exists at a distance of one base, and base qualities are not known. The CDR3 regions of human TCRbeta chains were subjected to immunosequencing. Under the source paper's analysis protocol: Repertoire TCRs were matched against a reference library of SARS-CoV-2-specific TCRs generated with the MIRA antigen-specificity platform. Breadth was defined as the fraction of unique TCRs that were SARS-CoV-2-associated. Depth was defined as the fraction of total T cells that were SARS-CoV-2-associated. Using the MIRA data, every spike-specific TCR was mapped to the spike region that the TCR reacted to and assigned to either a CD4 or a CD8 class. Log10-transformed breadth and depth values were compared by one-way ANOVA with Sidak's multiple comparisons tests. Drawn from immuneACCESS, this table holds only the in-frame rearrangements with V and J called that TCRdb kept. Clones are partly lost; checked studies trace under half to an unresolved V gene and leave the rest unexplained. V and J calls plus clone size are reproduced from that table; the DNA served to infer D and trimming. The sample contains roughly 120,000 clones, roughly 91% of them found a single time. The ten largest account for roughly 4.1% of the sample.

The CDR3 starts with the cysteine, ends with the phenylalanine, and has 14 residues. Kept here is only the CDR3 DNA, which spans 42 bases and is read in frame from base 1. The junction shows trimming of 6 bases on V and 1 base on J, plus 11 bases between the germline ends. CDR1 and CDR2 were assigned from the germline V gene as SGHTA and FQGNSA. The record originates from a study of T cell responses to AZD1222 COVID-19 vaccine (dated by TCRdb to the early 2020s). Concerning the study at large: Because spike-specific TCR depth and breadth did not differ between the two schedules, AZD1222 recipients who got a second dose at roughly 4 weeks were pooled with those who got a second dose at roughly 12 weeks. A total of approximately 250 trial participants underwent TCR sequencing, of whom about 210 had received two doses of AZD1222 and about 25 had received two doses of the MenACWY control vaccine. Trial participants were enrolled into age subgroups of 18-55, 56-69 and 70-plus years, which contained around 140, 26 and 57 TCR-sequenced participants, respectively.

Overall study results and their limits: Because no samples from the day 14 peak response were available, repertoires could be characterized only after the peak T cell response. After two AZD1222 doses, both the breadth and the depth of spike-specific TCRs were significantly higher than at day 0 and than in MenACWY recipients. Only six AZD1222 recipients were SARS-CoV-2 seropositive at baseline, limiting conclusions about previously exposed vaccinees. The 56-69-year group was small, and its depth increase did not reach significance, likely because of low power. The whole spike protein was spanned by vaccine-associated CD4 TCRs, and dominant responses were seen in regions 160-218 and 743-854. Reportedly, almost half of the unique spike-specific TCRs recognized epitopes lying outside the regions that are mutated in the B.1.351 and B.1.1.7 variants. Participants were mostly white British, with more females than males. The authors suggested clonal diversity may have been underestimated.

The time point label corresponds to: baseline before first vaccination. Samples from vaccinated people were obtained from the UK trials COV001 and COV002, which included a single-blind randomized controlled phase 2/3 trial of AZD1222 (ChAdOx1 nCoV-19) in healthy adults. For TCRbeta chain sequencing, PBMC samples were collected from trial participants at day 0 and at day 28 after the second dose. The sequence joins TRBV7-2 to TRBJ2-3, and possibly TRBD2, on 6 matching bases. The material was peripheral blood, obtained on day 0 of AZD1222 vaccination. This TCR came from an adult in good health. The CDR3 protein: CASSHGLRTDTQYF. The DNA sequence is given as TGTGCCAGCAGTCACGGACTACGCACAGATACGCAGTATTTT.